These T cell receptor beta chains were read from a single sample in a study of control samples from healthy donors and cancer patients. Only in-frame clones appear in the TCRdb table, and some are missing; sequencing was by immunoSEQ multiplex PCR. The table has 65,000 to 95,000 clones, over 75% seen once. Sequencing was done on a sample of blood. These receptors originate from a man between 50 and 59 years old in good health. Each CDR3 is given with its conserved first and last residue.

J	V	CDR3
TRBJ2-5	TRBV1	CTSPAKIRTGGAYQETQYF
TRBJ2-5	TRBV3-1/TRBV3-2	CASSQGMTGIDLVTQYF
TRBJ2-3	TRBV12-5	CASGSRTSGGWVTQYF
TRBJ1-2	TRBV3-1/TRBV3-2	CASSPLQNYGYTF
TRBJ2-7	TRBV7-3	CASSLTRGPYEQYF
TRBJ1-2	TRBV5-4	CASTQGQGVGNYGYTF
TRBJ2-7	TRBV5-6	CASSPGRESYEQYF
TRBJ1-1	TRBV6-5	CASSLGTAGATEAFF
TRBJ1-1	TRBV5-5	CASSLVRTGEGTEAFF
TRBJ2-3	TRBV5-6	CASSLTRVDTQYF
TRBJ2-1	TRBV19	CASSMATSGPREQFF
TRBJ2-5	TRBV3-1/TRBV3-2	CASSQGSGGALAETQYF
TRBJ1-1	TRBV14	CASSQQRTGTTEAFF
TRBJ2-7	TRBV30	CAWRPQGQASYEQYF
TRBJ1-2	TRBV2	CASTTGTGANYGYTF
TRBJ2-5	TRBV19	CASSGQFGAQYF
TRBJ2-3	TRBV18	CASSRTRGTADTQYF
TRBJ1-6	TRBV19	CASSGTRANSPLHF
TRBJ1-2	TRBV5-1	CASSPDRRPSYGYTF
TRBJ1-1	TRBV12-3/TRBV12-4	CASSLGGNTEAFF
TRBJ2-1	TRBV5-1	CASSFSTILKRGPYNEQFF
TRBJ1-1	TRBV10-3	CAIRPDITTEAFF
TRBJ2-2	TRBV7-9	CASSDGGRELFF
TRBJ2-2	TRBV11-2	CASSLVWTGDGELFF
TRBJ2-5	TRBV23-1	CAPLRAAYQETQYF
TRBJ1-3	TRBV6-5	CASNRGQVLGNTIYF
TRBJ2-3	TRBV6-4	CASSPRWPDGTQYF
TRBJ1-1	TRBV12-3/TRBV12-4	CASRTGQNTEAFF
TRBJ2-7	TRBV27	CASSWRQGPYEQYF
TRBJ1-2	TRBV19	CASSIGDYGYTF
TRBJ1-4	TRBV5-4	CASSFQTGVTNEKLFF
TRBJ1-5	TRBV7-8	CASSLGGVGNQPQHF
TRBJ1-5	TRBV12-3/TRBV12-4	CASSPFSNQPQHF
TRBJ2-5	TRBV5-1	CASSPGLVQETQYF
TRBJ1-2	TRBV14	CASSQVKGPSNYGYTF
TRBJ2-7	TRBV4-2	CASSQEPGAYEQYF
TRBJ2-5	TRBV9	CASSVEGRETQYF
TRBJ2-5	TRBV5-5	CASSLTTGGGQETQYF
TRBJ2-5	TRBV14	CASSQGETRKETQYF
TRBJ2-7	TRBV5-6	CASSSMQVAYEQYF
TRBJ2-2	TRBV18	CASSPPLIRGQTYTGELFF
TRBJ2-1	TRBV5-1	CASSLDPSSYNEQFF
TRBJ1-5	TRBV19	CASSVQGGAIQPQHF
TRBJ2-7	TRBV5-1	CASSLGTGEDEQYF
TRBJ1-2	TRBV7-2	CASSSNRDRAHGYTF
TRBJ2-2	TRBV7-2	CASSLRSMGARGTGELFF
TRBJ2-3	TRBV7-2	CASRPGTGGVGTQYF
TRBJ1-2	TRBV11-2	CASSLATANYGYTF
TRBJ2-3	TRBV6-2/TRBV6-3	CASSATRRGTSGADTQYF
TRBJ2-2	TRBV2	CASSPQGRNTGELFF
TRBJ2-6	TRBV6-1	CASSVHRVPSSGANVLTF
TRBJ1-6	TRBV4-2	CASSQRRANSPLHF
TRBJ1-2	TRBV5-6	CASSPGTGNLLNYGYTF
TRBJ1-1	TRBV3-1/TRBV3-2	CASSRRGLTEAFF
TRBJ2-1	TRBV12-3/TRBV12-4	CASSVQGYNEQFF
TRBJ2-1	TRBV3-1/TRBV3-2	CASSQGRVNNEQFF
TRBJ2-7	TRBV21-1	CASSKMGQPTSYEQYF
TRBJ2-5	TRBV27	CASSFFTGGLGGTQYF
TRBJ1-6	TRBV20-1	CSAGPDSPLHF
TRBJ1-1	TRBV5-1	CASSLAGRGATNTEAFF